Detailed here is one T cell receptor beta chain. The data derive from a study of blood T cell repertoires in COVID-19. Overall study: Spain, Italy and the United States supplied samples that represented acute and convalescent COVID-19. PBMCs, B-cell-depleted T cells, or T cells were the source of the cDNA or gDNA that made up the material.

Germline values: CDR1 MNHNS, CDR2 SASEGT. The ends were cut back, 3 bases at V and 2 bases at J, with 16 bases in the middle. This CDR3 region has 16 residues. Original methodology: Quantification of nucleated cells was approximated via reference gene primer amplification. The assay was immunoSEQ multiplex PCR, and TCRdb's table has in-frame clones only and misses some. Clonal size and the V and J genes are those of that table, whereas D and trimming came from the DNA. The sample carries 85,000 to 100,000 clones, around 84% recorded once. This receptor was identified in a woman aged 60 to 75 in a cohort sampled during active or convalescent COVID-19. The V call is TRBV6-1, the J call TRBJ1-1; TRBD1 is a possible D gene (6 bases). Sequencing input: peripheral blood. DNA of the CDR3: TGTGCCAGCAGTGACAGGCCTAGGGGGGGAAACACTGAAGCTTTCTTT. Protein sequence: CASSDRPRGGNTEAFF.